This T cell receptor (beta chain) is drawn from a study of blood T cell repertoires in COVID-19 (dated by TCRdb to the early 2020s). Broadly, across the study: The collaborator samples originated in the United States, Italy and Spain and spanned the acute and convalescent phases of COVID-19. The material from the prospective study consisted of cDNA or gDNA derived from T cells, B-cell-depleted T cells, or PBMCs. The dataset comprised deeply sampled blood TCRbeta repertoires from subjects exposed to, actively infected with, or recovered from COVID-19. The repertoires were released in a freely available public database intended as a resource for research on the immune response to SARS-CoV-2. The samples were drawn from two sources: the first 160 participants of the ongoing ImmuneRACE study, and 1,254 subjects contributed by 6 global collaborators. Nearly every sample came with metadata listing a de-identified subject ID, COVID-19 status, age in years and sex. Where available, HLA class I and class II types were taken from metadata supplied by the sample provider and were not determined by assay-based typing.

A word on this clone: What this receptor recognizes is not known. No quality values exist for individual bases; no much larger clone is one base distant.

Study-wide conclusions, independent of this receptor: The quantity of clinical and demographic metadata differed by source and by participant and was supplied without curation.

Collaborating institutions collected whole blood in K2EDTA tubes following their own protocols. For TCRbeta analysis, collaborator samples were shipped as frozen whole blood, as isolated PBMCs, or as DNA extracted from either sample type. The immunoSEQ Assay, a bias-controlled multiplex PCR, was used to amplify TCRbeta CDR3 regions from genomic DNA. The original methods were these. Within the assay, amplification of reference gene primers was used to estimate how many nucleated cells each sample contained. To quantify the absolute abundance of each unique TCRbeta CDR3 rearrangement, sequence reads were collapsed and filtered. Productive Simpson clonality was computed per sample as the square root of Simpson's diversity index over productive rearrangements. TCRdb mirrors the immuneACCESS table, restricted to in-frame sequences. Some clones are absent from its copies; in checked studies, under half trace to an unresolved V gene, and the reason for the others is unknown. V, J and clone size derive from that table, while D and trimming were established from the DNA sequence. This sample holds tens of thousands of clones; around 76% were observed only once. About 17% of the sample is taken by the ten largest.

Trimming costs V 3 bases and J 8 bases, and their ends lie 16 bases apart. CDR1 and CDR2 (DFQATT, SNEGSKA) derive from the germline V gene (reference sequence). Measured from the cysteine to the phenylalanine, the CDR3 is 14 residues long. Only the CDR3 portion is preserved as DNA: 42 bases, with reading frame beginning at the first base. The specimen sequenced was peripheral blood. The chain is assembled from TRBV20-1 and TRBJ1-4; the D gene cannot be resolved reliably. The TCR sequence derives from a human donor in a cohort sampled during active COVID-19. The CDR3 protein is CSASLDPGSEKLFF. In nucleotide form, the sequence is TGCAGTGCTAGTTTGGACCCTGGGAGCGAAAAACTGTTTTTT.